The 18 T cell receptor beta chains below all came from one sample that was sequenced in a study of breast tumors, draining lymph nodes, adjacent tissues. Breast cancer patients provided tissue from their axillary draining lymph nodes. MiXCR, applied by TCRdb to the multiplex PCR reads, yields one record per CDR3 protein. The sample comprises around 230,000 distinct CDR3 sequences, less than 40% of which are singletons, and approximately 3.6% rests with the top ten. Sequenced material: axillary lymph node tissue. These receptors came from a female donor with breast cancer. Some clones in this sample may be carry-over from other donors' samples.

This clonotype was recorded at least ten times. CDR3 sequence: CASRTGTGGSHYGYTF. DNA for the CDR3: TGTGCCAGCAGAACCGGGACAGGGGGCTCCCACTATGGCTACACCTTC. The V gene is TRBV6-4, the J gene TRBJ1-2, with 12 bases that match TRBD1. Germline V gene lookup returns CDR1 MRHNA and CDR2 SNTAGT. This CDR3 spans 16 amino acids. The junction had 8 bases not matched to a gene; V was cut back by 6 bases and J by 3 bases.

The rearrangement uses TRBV20-1 and TRBJ1-1; TRBD1 matches at 7 bases. The ends lost 5 bases at V and 1 base at J; junction bases unmatched: 4. In germline, CDR1 is DFQATT, CDR2 SNEGSKA (reference sequence). The length of the CDR3 is 13 residues. Here the CDR3 DNA reads TGCAGTGCTGGCGGGACAGCGAACACTGAAGCTTTCTTT. Translating gives CSAGGTANTEAFF.

On this clonotype itself: It may be a read error: a sequence one base away is much more abundant. V is TRBV11-3 and J is TRBJ2-7, with D perhaps matching TRBD1 or TRBD2 (5 bases each). Germline assignment: CDR1 SGHNT and CDR2 YENEEA. The germline V and J ends were trimmed by 0 bases and 6 bases, with 15 bases remaining between them. This CDR3 comprises 15 residues. The CDR3 loop is CASSLDLDTGREQYF. The CDR3 coding sequence is TGTGCCAGCAGCTTAGATCTCGACACGGGGCGCGAGCAGTACTTC.

The gene calls are TRBV27 and TRBJ1-2; 7 nucleotides match TRBD1. The CDR3 is 12 residues long. V gave up 7 bases and J gave up 5 bases; unmatched junction bases: 4. Germline-derived CDR1 and CDR2 are MNHEY and SMNVEV (reference sequence). The CDR3 region is CASKGGAYGYTF. For the CDR3, the DNA is TGTGCCAGCAAAGGGGGCGCTTATGGCTACACCTTC.

A word on this clonotype: This may come from a read error, since a much larger clone is one base off. The rearrangement links TRBV6-6 to TRBJ1-2; D is unresolved. The CDR3 spans 13 residues. V was pared by 6 bases and J by 6 bases, with 14 bases between. CDR1 and CDR2 from the germline V gene are MNHNY and SVGAGI (reference sequence). The CDR3 loop is CASRQGRFDGYTF. The DNA for the CDR3 is TGTGCCAGCAGGCAAGGGAGGTTTGATGGCTACACCTTC.

This clonotype has only a few counts. Relative to the germline gene, one junction end is altered; a read error may explain this. This rearrangement joins TRBV20-1 to TRBJ2-5; D gene uncertain. The germline V gene encodes CDR1 DFQATT and CDR2 SNEGSKA (reference sequence). CDR3 length: 11 amino acids. In DNA, the CDR3 is TGCAGTGCTAGGGGCCAAGAGACCCAGTCCTTC. This encodes CSARGQETQSF.

This clonotype was detected many times. The V and J genes are TRBV6-1 and TRBJ1-2; D remains ambiguous. V was shortened by 2 bases and J by 8 bases, with 6 bases between the two germline ends. CDR1 and CDR2 (germline): MNHNS, SASEGT. The CDR3 has 11 amino acids. CDR3 sequence reads: CASSEIGGYTF. The CDR3 coding sequence is TGTGCCAGCAGTGAAATAGGGGGCTACACCTTC.

The chain is built from TRBV3-1 and TRBJ1-4; 7 nucleotides match TRBD1. The CDR3 loop spans 14 amino acids. The trim removed 4 bases at V and 7 bases at J, leaving 6 bases unmatched. Germline V gene data show CDR1 as LGHDT and CDR2 as YNNKEL (reference sequence). The CDR3 DNA follows: TGTGCCAGCAGCCTGACAGGGCGGATTGAAAAACTGTTTTTT. Amino acids: CASSLTGRIEKLFF. Variable domain in full (rest from reference TRBV3-1 and TRBJ1-4): DTAVSQTPKYLVTQMGNDKSIKCEQNLGHDTMYWYKQDSKKFLKIMFSYNNKELIINETVPNRFSPKSPDKAHLNLHINSLELGDSAVYFCASSLTGRIEKLFFGSGTQLSVL.

This clonotype was recorded many times. DNA for the CDR3: TGTGCCAGTAGTATAAATGGTGGAGGGGAGGAGACCCAGTACTTC. This codes for CASSINGGGEETQYF. The J gene is TRBJ2-5, the V gene TRBV19, with a tentative D call TRBD2 (6 bases). V dropped 2 bases and J dropped 5 bases, with 15 bases sitting between them. Germline CDR1 LNHDA, CDR2 SQIVND (reference sequence). The CDR3 is 15 residues long. The variable domain in full, completed from reference TRBV19 and TRBJ2-5, reads DGGITQSPKYLFRKEGQNVTLSCEQNLNHDAMYWYRQDPGQGLRLIYYSQIVNDFQKGDIAEGYSVSREKKESFPLTVTSAQKNPTAFYLCASSINGGGEETQYFGPGTRLLVL.

This clonotype was detected ten times or more. This chain connects TRBV20-1 to TRBJ1-3; D gene ambiguous. The CDR3 length is 15 residues. From germline, CDR1 is DFQATT and CDR2 SNEGSKA (reference sequence). Trimming stripped 3 bases from V and 3 bases from J, with 15 bases between. The chain's CDR3 is CSASSRILRGNTIYF. As DNA, the CDR3 is TGCAGTGCTAGCTCCAGGATCCTTCGTGGAAACACCATATATTTT.

This clonotype has ten or more counts. V usage is TRBV10-3 and J usage is TRBJ2-7, with D perhaps TRBD2 (6 bases). CDR1 and CDR2 from the germline V gene are ENHRY and SYGVKD. The CDR3 sequence is 13 residues long. Trimming shortened V by 5 bases and J by 5 bases, and 13 bases separated the two germline ends. CDR3 loop: CAISQAGGNEQYF. The CDR3 region has the DNA TGTGCCATCAGTCAGGCGGGCGGGAACGAGCAGTACTTC.

In this sample, this clonotype turned up a few times. A read error may explain this, as a much larger clone is one base away. The chain joins TRBV7-7 to TRBJ2-7; maybe TRBD2 (7 bases). Germline CDR1 SSHAT, CDR2 FNYEAQ (reference sequence). The CDR3 spans 15 residues. The CDR3 nucleotides read TGTGCTAGCAGCGAAAGCCGGGGGGCAGGCTACGAGCAGCACTTC. Translation gives CASSESRGAGYEQHF. Full variable domain (remainder filled in from reference TRBV7-7 and TRBJ2-7): GAGVSQSPRYKVTKRGQDVTLRCDPISSHATLYWYQQALGQGPEFLTYFNYEAQPDKSGLPSDRFSAERPEGSISTLTIQRTEQRDSAMYRCASSESRGAGYEQHFGPGTRLTVT.

This clonotype came up many times. One base away lies a much larger clone, so this may be a sequencing read error. The J gene is TRBJ2-6, the V gene TRBV7-3; D assignment may be TRBD1 or TRBD2 (5 bases each). The length of the CDR3 is 15 residues. CDR1 is SGHTA and CDR2 is FQGTGA in the germline V gene. CDR3 sequence: CASSLNRDGANVLPF. In nucleotides, the CDR3 is TGTGCCAGCAGCTTAAATCGGGATGGGGCCAACGTCCTGCCTTTC.

The rearrangement uses TRBV6-1 and TRBJ1-5; 9 bases are shared with TRBD1. The germline CDR1 and CDR2 sequences are MNHNS and SASEGT. V dropped 7 bases and J dropped 1; count of bases not matched to a gene: 5. This CDR3 is built from 15 residues. This CDR3 reads CASTDRGNSNQPQHF. The DNA for the CDR3 is TGTGCCAGCACAGACAGGGGGAACAGCAATCAGCCCCAGCATTTT.

This clonotype was counted many times. V is TRBV20-1 and J is TRBJ2-5, with D perhaps TRBD1 or TRBD2 (5 bases each). This CDR3 has 16 residues. The germline V gene encodes CDR1 DFQATT and CDR2 SNEGSKA (reference sequence). V gave up 0 bases and J gave up 9 bases, with 23 bases separating them. The CDR3 reads CSARDSNRRGTGAQYF. For the CDR3, the DNA is TGCAGTGCTAGAGATTCTAACCGAAGGGGTACCGGGGCCCAGTACTTC.

A note on this clonotype: A much larger clone differs by one base, so this may be a read error. The CDR3 end shows no conserved phenylalanine or tryptophan, and so a read error is likely. The genes are TRBV13 and TRBJ2-3, with 8 bases identical to TRBD1. The CDR3 has 13 residues. V shed 4 bases, J shed 3 bases, and the junction held 0 bases outside the gene matches. Germline V gene data show CDR1 as PRHDT and CDR2 as FYEKMQ (reference sequence). The CDR3 loop reads CASSWDRTDTQYL. The CDR3 coding sequence is TGTGCCAGCAGCTGGGACAGGACAGATACGCAGTATCTT.

Comments on this clonotype: One end of the junction is discordant with germline, which a read error may explain. This chain joins TRBV12-3 or TRBV12-4 and TRBJ1-6, with 8 nucleotides matching TRBD1. The CDR3 consists of 14 residues. The CDR3 loop is CARSTGQGNSPLHF. In nucleotides, the CDR3 is TGTGCCCGCAGTACCGGACAGGGAAATTCACCCCTCCACTTT.

At least ten counts were recorded for this clonotype. This sequence joins TRBV7-9 and TRBJ1-2, with D tentatively TRBD1 (5 bases). Germline V lookup: CDR1 SEHNR, CDR2 FQNEAQ (reference sequence). Trimming took off 0 bases at V and 2 bases at J, with 13 bases between the two ends. The CDR3 is 16 amino acids. Written as DNA, the CDR3 is TGTGCCAGCAGCTTAGCGCATCCGGCAGGGAACTATGGCTACACCTTC. Translating gives CASSLAHPAGNYGYTF.